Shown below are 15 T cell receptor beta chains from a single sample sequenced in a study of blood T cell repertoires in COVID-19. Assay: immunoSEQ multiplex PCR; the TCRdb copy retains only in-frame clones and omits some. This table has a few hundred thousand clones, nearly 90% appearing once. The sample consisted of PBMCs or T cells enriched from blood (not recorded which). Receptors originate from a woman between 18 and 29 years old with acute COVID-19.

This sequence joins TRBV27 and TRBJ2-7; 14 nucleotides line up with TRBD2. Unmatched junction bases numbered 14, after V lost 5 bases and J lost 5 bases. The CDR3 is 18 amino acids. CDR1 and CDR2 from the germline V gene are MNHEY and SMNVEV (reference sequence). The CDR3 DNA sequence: TGTGCCAGCAGTCGAGTCCCGGGACTAGCGGGAGTTCTCCACGAGCAGTACTTC. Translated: CASSRVPGLAGVLHEQYF.

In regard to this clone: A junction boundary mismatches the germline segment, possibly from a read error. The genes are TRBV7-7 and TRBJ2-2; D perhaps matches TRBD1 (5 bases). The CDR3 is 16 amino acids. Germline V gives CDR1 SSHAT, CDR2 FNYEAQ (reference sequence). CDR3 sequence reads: CASSLGSTGNTGELFF. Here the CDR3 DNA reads TGTGCTAGCAGCCTGGGGTCTACAGGGAACACCGGGGAGCTGTTTTTT.

The CDR3 DNA follows: TGTGCCAGCTCAGGGGGCGCCTGGGACGAGCAGTACTTC. This encodes CASSGGAWDEQYF. The J gene is TRBJ2-7, the V gene TRBV18, with D possibly TRBD1 on 6 matching bases. Trimming took off 5 bases at V and 5 bases at J, with 13 bases between the two ends. Germline CDR1 reads KGHSH; CDR2 reads LQKENI. There are 13 residues in the CDR3.

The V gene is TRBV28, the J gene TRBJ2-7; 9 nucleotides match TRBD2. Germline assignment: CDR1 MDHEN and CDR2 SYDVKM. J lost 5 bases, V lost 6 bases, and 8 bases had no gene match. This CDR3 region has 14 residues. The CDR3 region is CASSPREREDEQYF. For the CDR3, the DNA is TGTGCCAGCAGCCCCCGGGAGCGGGAGGACGAGCAGTACTTC.

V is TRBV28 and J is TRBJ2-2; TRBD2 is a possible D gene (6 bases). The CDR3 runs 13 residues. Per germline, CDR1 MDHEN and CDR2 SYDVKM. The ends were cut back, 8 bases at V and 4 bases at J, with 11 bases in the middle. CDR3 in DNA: TGTGCCAGCTGGGGGGTCGGCACCGGGGAGCTGTTTTTT. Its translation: CASWGVGTGELFF.

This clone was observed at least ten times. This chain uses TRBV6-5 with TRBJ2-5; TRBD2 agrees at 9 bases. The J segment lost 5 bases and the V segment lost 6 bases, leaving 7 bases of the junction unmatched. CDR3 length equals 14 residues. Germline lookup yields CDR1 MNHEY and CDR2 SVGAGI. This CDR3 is CASRTSGRSETQYF. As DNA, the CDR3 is TGTGCCAGCAGAACCAGCGGGAGGTCGGAGACCCAGTACTTC.

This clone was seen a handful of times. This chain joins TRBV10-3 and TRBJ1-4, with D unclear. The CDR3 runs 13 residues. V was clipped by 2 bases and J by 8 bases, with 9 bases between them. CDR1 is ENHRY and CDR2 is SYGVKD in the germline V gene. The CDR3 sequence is CAISETQREKLFF. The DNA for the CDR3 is TGTGCCATCAGTGAGACGCAGAGGGAAAAACTGTTTTTT.

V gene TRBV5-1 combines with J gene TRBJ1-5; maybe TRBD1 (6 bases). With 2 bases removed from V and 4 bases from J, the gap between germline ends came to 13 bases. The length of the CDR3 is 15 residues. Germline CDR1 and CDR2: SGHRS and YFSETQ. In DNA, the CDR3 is TGCGCCAGCAGCTTACAGGGTATGAATAATCAGCCCCAGCATTTT. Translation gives CASSLQGMNNQPQHF.

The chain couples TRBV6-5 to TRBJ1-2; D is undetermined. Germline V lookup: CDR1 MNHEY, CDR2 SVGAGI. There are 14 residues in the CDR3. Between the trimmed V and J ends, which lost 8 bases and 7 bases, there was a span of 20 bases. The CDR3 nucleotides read TGTGCCAGCCACCGGGGAACGGTATGGGGTGGCTACACCTTC. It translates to CASHRGTVWGGYTF.

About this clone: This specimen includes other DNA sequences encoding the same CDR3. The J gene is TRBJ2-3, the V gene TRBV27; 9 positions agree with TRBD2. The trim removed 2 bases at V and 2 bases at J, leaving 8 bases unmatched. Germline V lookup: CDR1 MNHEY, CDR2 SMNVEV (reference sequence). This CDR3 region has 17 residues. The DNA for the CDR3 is TGTGCCAGCAGTTTACGTTCTAGCGGGACCTCCACAGATACGCAGTATTTT. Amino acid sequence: CASSLRSSGTSTDTQYF.

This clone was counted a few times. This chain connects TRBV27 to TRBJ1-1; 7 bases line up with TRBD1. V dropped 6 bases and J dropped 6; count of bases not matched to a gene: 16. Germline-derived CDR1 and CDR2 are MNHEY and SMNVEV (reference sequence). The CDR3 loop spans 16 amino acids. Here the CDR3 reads CASRTALRDSSSEAFF. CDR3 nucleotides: TGTGCCAGCAGAACAGCTCTCCGGGACAGCTCATCTGAAGCTTTCTTT.

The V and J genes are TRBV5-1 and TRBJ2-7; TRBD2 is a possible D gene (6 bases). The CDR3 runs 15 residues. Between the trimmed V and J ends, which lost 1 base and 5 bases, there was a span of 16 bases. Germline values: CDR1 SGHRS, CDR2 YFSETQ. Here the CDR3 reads CASSLQVRGSHEQYF. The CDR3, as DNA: TGCGCCAGCAGCTTGCAAGTCCGGGGGTCCCACGAGCAGTACTTC.

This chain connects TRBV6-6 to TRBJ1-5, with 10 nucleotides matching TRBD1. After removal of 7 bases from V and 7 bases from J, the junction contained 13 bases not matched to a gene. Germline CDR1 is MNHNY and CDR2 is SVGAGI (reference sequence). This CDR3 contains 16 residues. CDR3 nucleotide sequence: TGTGCCAGCACTACCGGGACCGGGACAGGGGACCAGCCCCAGCATTTT. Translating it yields CASTTGTGTGDQPQHF.

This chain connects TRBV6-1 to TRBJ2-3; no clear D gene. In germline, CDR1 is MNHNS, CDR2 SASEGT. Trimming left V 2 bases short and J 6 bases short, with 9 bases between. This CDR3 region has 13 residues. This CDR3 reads CASSERSGDTQYF. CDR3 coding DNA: TGTGCCAGCAGTGAACGCTCGGGTGATACGCAGTATTTT.

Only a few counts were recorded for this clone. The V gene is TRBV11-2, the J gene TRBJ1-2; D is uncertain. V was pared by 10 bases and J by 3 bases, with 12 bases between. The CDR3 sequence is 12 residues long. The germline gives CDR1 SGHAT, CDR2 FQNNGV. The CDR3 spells CATERSDYGYTF. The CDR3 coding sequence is TGTGCCACCGAAAGGAGTGACTATGGCTACACCTTC.